This TCR beta chain is drawn from a study of blood T cells in healthy people across ages. In this sample, this clonotype turned up a few times. Antigen: not known. For every donor, a draw yielded roughly 10 milliliters of peripheral blood. Isolated per sample were at least 6.5 million PBMCs. There were at least 6 micrograms of total RNA extracted from every sample. A sample-barcoded 5' primer and a J-beta primer mix were used in a second PCR of about 7 to 12 cycles. TCRdb reprocessed the 5' RACE reads with MiXCR, giving one entry per CDR3 protein. The sample consists of some 1 million distinct CDR3 sequences, more than 40% of them appearing once. Study-level points and caveats: With age, beta diversity per million T cells declined roughly linearly, significantly by 40.

The source material was blood. This TCR was sampled from a woman in her sixties or seventies in good health.

The DNA of the CDR3 is TGCAGTGCTAGACCAAATACAGGATACAATGAGCAGTTCTTC. This codes for CSARPNTGYNEQFF. The J gene is TRBJ2-1, the V gene TRBV20-1; maybe TRBD1 (5 bases). Looked up from germline, CDR1 is DFQATT and CDR2 is SNEGSKA (reference sequence). The CDR3 has 14 residues. V was pared by 2 bases and J by 4 bases, with 12 bases between.